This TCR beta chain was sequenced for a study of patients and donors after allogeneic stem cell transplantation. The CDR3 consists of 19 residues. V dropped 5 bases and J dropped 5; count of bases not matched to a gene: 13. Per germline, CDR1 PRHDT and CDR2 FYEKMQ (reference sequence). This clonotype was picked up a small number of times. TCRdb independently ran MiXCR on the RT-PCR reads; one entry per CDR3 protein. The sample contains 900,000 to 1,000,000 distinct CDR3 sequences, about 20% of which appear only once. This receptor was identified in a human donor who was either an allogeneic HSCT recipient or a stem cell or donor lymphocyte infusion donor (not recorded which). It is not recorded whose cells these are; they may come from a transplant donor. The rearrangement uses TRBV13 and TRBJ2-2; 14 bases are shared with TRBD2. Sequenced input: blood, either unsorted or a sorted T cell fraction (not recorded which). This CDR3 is CASSQFPGTSGGRTGELFF. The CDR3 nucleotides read TGTGCCAGCAGCCAATTCCCCGGGACTAGCGGGGGTAGGACCGGGGAGCTGTTTTTT.